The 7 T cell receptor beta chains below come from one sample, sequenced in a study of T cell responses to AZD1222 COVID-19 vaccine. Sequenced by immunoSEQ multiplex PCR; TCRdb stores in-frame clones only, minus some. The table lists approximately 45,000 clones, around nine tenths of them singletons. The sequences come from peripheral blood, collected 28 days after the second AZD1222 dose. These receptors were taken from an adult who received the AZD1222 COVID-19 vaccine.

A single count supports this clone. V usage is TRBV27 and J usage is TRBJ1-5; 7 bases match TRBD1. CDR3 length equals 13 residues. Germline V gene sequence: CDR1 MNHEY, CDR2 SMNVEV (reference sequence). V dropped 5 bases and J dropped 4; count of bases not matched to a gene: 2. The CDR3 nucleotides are TGTGCCAGCAGTAGACAGGGAAATCAGCCCCAGCATTTT. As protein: CASSRQGNQPQHF.

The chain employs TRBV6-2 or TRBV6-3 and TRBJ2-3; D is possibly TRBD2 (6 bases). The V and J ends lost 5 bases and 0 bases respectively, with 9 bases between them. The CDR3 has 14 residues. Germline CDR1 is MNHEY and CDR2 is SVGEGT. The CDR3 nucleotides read TGTGCCAGCAGTGGCGGGGCCAGCACAGATACGCAGTATTTT. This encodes CASSGGASTDTQYF.

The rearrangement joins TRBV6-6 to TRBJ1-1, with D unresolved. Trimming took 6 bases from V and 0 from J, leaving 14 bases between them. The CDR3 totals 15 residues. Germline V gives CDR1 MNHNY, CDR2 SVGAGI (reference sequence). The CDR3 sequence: CASRSYEHMNTEAFF. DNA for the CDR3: TGTGCCAGCAGGAGTTACGAACACATGAACACTGAAGCTTTCTTT.

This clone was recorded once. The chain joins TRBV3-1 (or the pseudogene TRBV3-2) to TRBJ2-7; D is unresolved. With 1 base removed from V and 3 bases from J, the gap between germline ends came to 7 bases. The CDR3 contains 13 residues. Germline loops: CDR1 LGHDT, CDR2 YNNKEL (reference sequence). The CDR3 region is CASSQVPGYEQYF. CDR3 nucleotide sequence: TGTGCCAGCAGCCAAGTTCCGGGCTACGAGCAGTACTTC.

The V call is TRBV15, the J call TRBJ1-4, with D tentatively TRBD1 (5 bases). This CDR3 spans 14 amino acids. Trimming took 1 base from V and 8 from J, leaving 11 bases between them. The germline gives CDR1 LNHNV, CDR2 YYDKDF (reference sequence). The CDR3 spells CATSRVVGDEKLFF. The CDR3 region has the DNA TGTGCCACCAGCAGAGTGGTAGGGGACGAAAAACTGTTTTTT.

CDR3 sequence reads: CASSGDGGRAFF. For the CDR3, the DNA is TGTGCCAGCAGCGGGGACGGCGGACGGGCTTTCTTT. This rearrangement joins TRBV3-1 (or the pseudogene TRBV3-2) to TRBJ1-1; D possibly corresponds to TRBD1 (5 bases). In germline, CDR1 is LGHDT, CDR2 YNNKEL (reference sequence). V was trimmed by 5 bases and J by 11 bases, leaving 15 bases between them. The CDR3 has 12 residues.

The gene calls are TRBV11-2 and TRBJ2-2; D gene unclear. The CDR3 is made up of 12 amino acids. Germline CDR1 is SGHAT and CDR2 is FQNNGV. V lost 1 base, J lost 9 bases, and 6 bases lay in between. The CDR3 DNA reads TGTGCCAGCAGCTTAGTTGGTAGGGAGCTGTTTTTT. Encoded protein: CASSLVGRELFF.